Below are 27 T cell receptor beta chains sequenced from a single sample in a study of blood T cell repertoires in COVID-19. Profiling relied on immunoSEQ multiplex PCR, and the TCRdb table lists in-frame clones only, not all of them. The sample has about 260,000 clones, approximately 85% seen once. Input material: peripheral blood. The source of these receptors is a human donor in a cohort sampled during active COVID-19.

The chain is built from TRBV19 and TRBJ1-6; 7 bases agree with TRBD1. The CDR3 has 15 amino acids. V was pared by 7 bases and J by 8 bases, with 11 bases of the junction left unmatched. The germline gives CDR1 LNHDA, CDR2 SQIVND (reference sequence). The CDR3 here is CASMAGGDSDSPLHF. The DNA of the CDR3 is TGTGCCAGTATGGCGGGAGGGGACAGTGATTCACCCCTCCACTTT.

The chain has TRBV7-3 and TRBJ1-1; possibly TRBD1 for D (5 bases). The CDR3 consists of 14 residues. The V end lost 5 bases, the J end lost 2 bases, and 12 bases lay between the germline ends. Germline V lookup: CDR1 SGHTA, CDR2 FQGTGA. CDR3 loop: CASSPRGGNTEAFF. The DNA of the CDR3 is TGTGCCAGCAGCCCACGCGGGGGTAACACTGAAGCTTTCTTT.

The chain is built from TRBV27 and TRBJ2-3; 9 positions match TRBD2. This CDR3 is 16 amino acids long. V lost 1 base, J lost 1 base, and 3 bases stayed unmatched. CDR1 MNHEY and CDR2 SMNVEV come from the germline V gene (reference sequence). The CDR3 region is CASSLLAGERTDTQYF. CDR3 in DNA: TGTGCCAGCAGTTTATTAGCGGGGGAGCGCACAGATACGCAGTATTTT.

This clone has just one count. This chain connects TRBV7-2 to TRBJ2-7, with 10 bases lining up with TRBD2. J gave up 4 bases and V 1 base, and 4 bases lay outside the gene matches. Germline lookup yields CDR1 SGHTA and CDR2 FQGNSA. This CDR3 contains 15 residues. The CDR3 loop is CASSLVAGGAYEQYF. DNA for the CDR3: TGTGCCAGCAGCTTAGTAGCGGGAGGCGCTTACGAGCAGTACTTC.

The chain recombines TRBV2 with TRBJ2-1; TRBD2 matches 13 bases. There are 16 residues in the CDR3. V gave up 7 bases and J gave up 1 base; unmatched junction bases: 4. The germline gives CDR1 SNHLY, CDR2 FYNNEI. CDR3 nucleotide sequence: TGTGCCAGCAAACTAGCGGGGGGGGGATCCTACAATGAGCAGTTCTTC. Translation gives CASKLAGGGSYNEQFF. Using reference TRBV2 and TRBJ2-1 for the parts outside the CDR3, the full variable domain is EPEVTQTPSHQVTQMGQEVILRCVPISNHLYFYWYRQILGQKVEFLVSFYNNEISEKSEIFDDQFSVERPDGSNFTLKIRSTKLEDSAMYFCASKLAGGGSYNEQFFGPGTRLTVL.

This chain joins TRBV6-5 and TRBJ2-7; 7 bases are shared with TRBD1. V trimming: 4 bases; J trimming: 9 bases; junction bases outside the gene matches: 15. Per germline, CDR1 MNHEY and CDR2 SVGAGI. This CDR3 has 15 amino acids. This CDR3 reads CASSSSRTGTPGQYF. The CDR3 coding sequence is TGTGCCAGCAGTTCCTCCCGGACAGGTACGCCCGGGCAGTACTTC.

The V gene is TRBV5-1, the J gene TRBJ2-3; D is possibly TRBD1 (6 bases). Germline lookup yields CDR1 SGHRS and CDR2 YFSETQ. The germline V and J ends were trimmed by 0 bases and 3 bases, with 8 bases remaining between them. The CDR3 loop spans 14 amino acids. This chain's CDR3 is CASSLDTGTDTQYF. Written as DNA, the CDR3 is TGCGCCAGCAGCTTGGATACAGGGACAGATACGCAGTATTTT.

The chain carries TRBV19 and TRBJ1-5, with D unresolved. This CDR3 comprises 14 residues. Trimming took off 1 base at V and 3 bases at J, with 7 bases between the two ends. Germline V gives CDR1 LNHDA, CDR2 SQIVND (reference sequence). In DNA form, the CDR3 reads TGTGCCAGTAGTATAGGTCAGGTCAATCAGCCCCAGCATTTT. As protein: CASSIGQVNQPQHF.

This rearrangement joins TRBV6-2 or TRBV6-3 to TRBJ1-6; no clear D. The CDR3 length is 11 residues. V dropped 2 bases and J dropped 14 bases, with 7 bases sitting between them. Germline loops: CDR1 MNHEY, CDR2 SVGEGT. The CDR3 protein is CASSYERALHF. The DNA of the CDR3 is TGTGCCAGCAGTTACGAGAGGGCCCTCCACTTT.

This chain uses TRBV7-2 with TRBJ1-2; 9 bases map to TRBD1. The germline V gene has CDR1 SGHTA and CDR2 FQGNSA. J was trimmed by 4 bases and V by 5 bases; bases with no gene match: 11. This CDR3 has 16 residues. The CDR3 loop reads CASSTRTGVVSYGYTF. The DNA for the CDR3 is TGTGCCAGCAGCACCCGGACAGGGGTTGTTAGCTATGGCTACACCTTC.

The chain combines TRBV10-1 with TRBJ2-1; 13 nucleotides agree with TRBD2. The CDR3 loop spans 22 amino acids. Germline V gene data show CDR1 as WNHNN and CDR2 as SYGVQD (reference sequence). V lost 1 base, J lost 1 base, and 16 bases stayed unmatched. This chain's CDR3 is CASSELLPGLAGNLGSYNEQFF. The CDR3 nucleotides read TGCGCCAGCAGTGAGTTGCTCCCGGGACTAGCGGGAAACTTAGGGTCCTACAATGAGCAGTTCTTC.

The V and J genes are TRBV10-1 and TRBJ1-3; D is unresolved. Germline CDR1 reads WNHNN; CDR2 reads SYGVQD (reference sequence). Deletions cut 6 bases from V and 1 base from J, with 19 bases between. The CDR3 extends over 17 amino acids. As DNA, the CDR3 is TGCGCCAGCAGAGCTGAAAGTGTCCTTGATTCTGGAAACACCATATATTTT. Amino acid sequence: CASRAESVLDSGNTIYF.

The rearrangement joins TRBV9 to TRBJ1-1; no firm D call. The CDR3 is 14 amino acids. Trimming shortened V by 2 bases and J by 1 base, and 9 bases separated the two germline ends. In germline, CDR1 is SGDLS, CDR2 YYNGEE. The DNA for the CDR3 is TGTGCCAGCAGCGTTAACGCGGAGAACACTGAAGCTTTCTTT. Amino acid sequence: CASSVNAENTEAFF.

To note about this clone: An end of the junction does not agree with germline; a read error may underlie this. This sequence joins TRBV6-5 and TRBJ1-2, with 9 positions matching TRBD1. Germline assignment: CDR1 MNHEY and CDR2 SVGAGI. The CDR3 extends over 14 amino acids. CDR3 coding DNA: TGTGCCAGCACCAGGGGACAGGGACCTTATGACTACACCTTC. It yields the protein CASTRGQGPYDYTF.

This clone came up once. V and J are TRBV19 and TRBJ1-2, with D perhaps TRBD1 (5 bases). The CDR3 totals 12 residues. Germline V gene sequence: CDR1 LNHDA, CDR2 SQIVND (reference sequence). With 6 bases removed from V and 8 bases from J, the gap between germline ends came to 13 bases. CDR3 region: CASSPRGEGYTF. As DNA, the CDR3 is TGTGCCAGTAGCCCGCGGGGCGAAGGCTACACCTTC.

The rearrangement uses TRBV4-3 and TRBJ2-1, with 10 bases aligning to TRBD1. This CDR3 has 17 amino acids. The junction had 11 bases not matched to a gene; V was cut back by 4 bases and J by 5 bases. CDR1 LGHNA and CDR2 YSLEER come from the germline V gene. The CDR3 bases are TGCGCCAGCAGCCGCTTTTTGACAGGGGGCAAGAACAATGAGCAGTTCTTC. Amino acids: CASSRFLTGGKNNEQFF.

This clone has just one count. The chain employs TRBV7-6 and TRBJ2-7; D call uncertain. Trimming took off 5 bases at V and 0 bases at J, with 14 bases between the two ends. Looked up from germline, CDR1 is SGHVS and CDR2 is FNYEAQ. The CDR3 length is 15 residues. The CDR3: CASSPFGGFSYEQYF. CDR3 DNA sequence: TGTGCCAGCAGCCCCTTCGGCGGTTTCTCCTACGAGCAGTACTTC.

CDR3 nucleotides: TGTGCCAGCAGCGACAGGGTTCAGCCCCAGCATTTT. This gives the protein CASSDRVQPQHF. The genes are TRBV7-2 and TRBJ1-5; 7 bases fit TRBD1. CDR3 length equals 12 residues. Germline CDR1 reads SGHTA; CDR2 reads FQGNSA. Trimming cost V 5 bases and J 6 bases; bases outside gene matches: 1.

The chain recombines TRBV19 with TRBJ1-4, with 7 bases aligning to TRBD1. J lost 1 base, V lost 6 bases, and 5 bases had no gene match. Germline V CDR1 and CDR2: LNHDA, SQIVND (reference sequence). The CDR3 covers 15 residues. The CDR3 DNA reads TGTGCCAGTAGCCCTGGGACAGTAACTAATGAAAAACTGTTTTTT. Amino acid sequence: CASSPGTVTNEKLFF.

The V gene is TRBV7-9, the J gene TRBJ1-2; D gene ambiguous. V was trimmed by 1 base and J by 5 bases, leaving 14 bases between them. This CDR3 comprises 15 residues. The germline CDR1 and CDR2 sequences are SEHNR and FQNEAQ (reference sequence). The CDR3 DNA is TGTGCCAGCAGCTTAGAAGGGAGGCATAGTTATGGCTACACCTTC. This encodes CASSLEGRHSYGYTF.

The rearrangement links TRBV5-1 to TRBJ1-1; 8 bases line up with TRBD1. Trimming took 3 bases from V and 5 from J; bases not matched to a gene: 6. Germline CDR1 reads SGHRS; CDR2 reads YFSETQ. This CDR3 has 14 amino acids. CDR3 in DNA: TGCGCCAGCAGCTCCGGGACAGGAGGTACTGAAGCTTTCTTT. It codes for CASSSGTGGTEAFF.

The chain couples TRBV5-1 to TRBJ2-7; 9 nucleotides line up with TRBD2. The CDR3 is 15 residues long. Germline assignment: CDR1 SGHRS and CDR2 YFSETQ. Trimming took 2 bases from V and 1 from J; bases not matched to a gene: 4. This chain's CDR3 is CASSLLSGGSYEQYF. The DNA for the CDR3 is TGCGCCAGCAGCTTACTTAGCGGGGGATCCTACGAGCAGTACTTC.

The V call is TRBV10-3, the J call TRBJ2-7, with 13 bases fitting TRBD2. Per the germline V gene, CDR1 is ENHRY and CDR2 is SYGVKD. The CDR3 runs 15 residues. V gave up 10 bases and J gave up 2 bases; unmatched junction bases: 8. This CDR3 is CATKWGTSGAYEQYF. Here the CDR3 DNA reads TGTGCCACCAAGTGGGGGACTAGCGGGGCCTACGAGCAGTACTTC.

The chain is built from TRBV27 and TRBJ2-7; D perhaps matches TRBD2 (5 bases). The V end was cut by 2 bases, the J end by 3 bases, with 11 bases between. This CDR3 contains 14 residues. Germline lookup yields CDR1 MNHEY and CDR2 SMNVEV (reference sequence). The CDR3 here is CASSLGGEFYEQYF. The CDR3 bases are TGTGCCAGCAGTTTAGGTGGGGAGTTCTACGAGCAGTACTTC.

In its sample, this clone was seen once. This chain connects TRBV6-2 or TRBV6-3 to TRBJ2-7, with D maybe TRBD1 (6 bases). V was shortened by 2 bases and J by 0 bases, with 8 bases between the two germline ends. The V gene's germline CDR1 is MNHEY and CDR2 SVGEGT. This CDR3 has 14 residues. The CDR3 loop reads CASSYGGISYEQYF. The CDR3, as DNA: TGTGCCAGCAGTTACGGGGGCATCTCCTACGAGCAGTACTTC.

The chain joins TRBV5-1 to TRBJ2-7; 10 nucleotides agree with TRBD2. The CDR3 is 15 amino acids. The junction had 6 bases not matched to a gene; V was cut back by 4 bases and J by 2 bases. CDR1 and CDR2 from the germline V gene are SGHRS and YFSETQ. CDR3 nucleotides: TGCGCCAGCAGCCGTACTAGCGGGAACCCCTACGAGCAGTACTTC. It translates to CASSRTSGNPYEQYF.

The sample holds one count of this clone. This sequence joins TRBV29-1 and TRBJ1-4; D gene unclear. Deletions cut 4 bases from V and 4 bases from J, with 7 bases between. This CDR3 contains 12 residues. Germline V CDR1 and CDR2: SQVTM, ANQGSEA. The CDR3 loop reads CSVGRNNEKLFF. In DNA, the CDR3 is TGCAGCGTTGGGCGGAATAATGAAAAACTGTTTTTT.